These 19 T cell receptor beta chains share one sample of origin, sequenced in a study of beta chain features in type 1 diabetes. Expressed TCRB transcripts were sequenced because the isolated RNA had all been reverse transcribed beforehand. Assay: immunoSEQ multiplex PCR; the TCRdb copy retains only in-frame clones and omits some. The sample shows about 350,000 clones, about 18% of them seen only once. The sequenced material came from naive CD4+ T cells from blood. The receptors here all came from a woman under 30 in good health.

This clone was observed a handful of times. This chain links TRBV18 with TRBJ2-5, with D perhaps TRBD1 (5 bases). V lost 5 bases and J lost 0, with 13 bases in between. The CDR3 extends over 15 amino acids. From germline, CDR1 is KGHSH and CDR2 LQKENI. The CDR3 sequence is CASSAQGSYQETQYF. Here the CDR3 DNA reads TGTGCCAGCTCAGCCCAGGGATCGTACCAAGAGACCCAGTACTTC.

This clone was observed once. The chain is built from TRBV18 and TRBJ1-2; 7 positions match TRBD1. There are 13 residues in the CDR3. J was trimmed by 5 bases and V by 5 bases; bases with no gene match: 5. The germline CDR1 and CDR2 sequences are KGHSH and LQKENI. CDR3 nucleotides: TGTGCCAGCTCATCACAGGGGTTGTATGGCTACACCTTC. Translating gives CASSSQGLYGYTF. The whole variable domain, filled in from reference TRBV18 and TRBJ1-2, reads NAGVMQNPRHLVRRRGQEARLRCSPMKGHSHVYWYRQLPEEGLKFMVYLQKENIIDESGMPKERFSAEFPKEGPSILRIQQVVRGDSAAYFCASSSQGLYGYTFGSGTRLTVV.

This clone was seen more than once but under ten times. The J gene is TRBJ1-1, the V gene TRBV7-9; no clear D. The CDR3 consists of 13 residues. The V end was cut by 6 bases, the J end by 3 bases, with 11 bases between. From germline, CDR1 is SEHNR and CDR2 FQNEAQ (reference sequence). In DNA, the CDR3 is TGTGCCAGCAGGAAGAGCCTGGACACTGAAGCTTTCTTT. It yields the protein CASRKSLDTEAFF.

This chain joins TRBV11-2 and TRBJ2-5; 7 bases line up with TRBD1. Germline loops: CDR1 SGHAT, CDR2 FQNNGV. The J segment lost 4 bases and the V segment lost 3 bases, leaving 8 bases of the junction unmatched. The CDR3 has 15 amino acids. CDR3 nucleotide sequence: TGTGCCAGCAGCTTCGGCAGGGGGTGGCGAGAGACCCAGTACTTC. Protein product: CASSFGRGWRETQYF.

In its sample, this clone was seen a few times. The chain employs TRBV30 and TRBJ2-1, with 11 bases aligning to TRBD1. The V segment lost 1 base and the J segment 6 bases; nucleotides outside the gene matches: 8. Germline V gene data show CDR1 as GTSNPN and CDR2 as SVGIG (reference sequence). The CDR3 spans 16 residues. CDR3 DNA sequence: TGTGCCTGGAGTGCCGCCGGGACAGGGGGTAGCAATGAGCAGTTCTTC. This sequence encodes CAWSAAGTGGSNEQFF.

V gene TRBV4-1 combines with J gene TRBJ2-1; 10 nucleotides line up with TRBD1. The CDR3 sequence is 16 residues long. V was pared by 4 bases and J by 8 bases, with 11 bases of the junction left unmatched. The germline V gene encodes CDR1 MGHRA and CDR2 YSYEKL. This CDR3 reads CASSRRGGQGVHEQFF. In DNA form, the CDR3 reads TGCGCCAGCAGCCGAAGAGGAGGACAGGGGGTCCATGAGCAGTTCTTC.

This chain uses TRBV5-6 with TRBJ2-1; 7 bases fit TRBD1. Trimming cost V 5 bases and J 1 base; bases outside gene matches: 9. Germline CDR1 SGHDT, CDR2 YYEEEE. This CDR3 contains 16 residues. CDR3 sequence reads: CASSRIGQVSYNEQFF. The CDR3, as DNA: TGTGCCAGCAGTCGGATCGGACAGGTTTCCTACAATGAGCAGTTCTTC.

This clone was detected a few times. The genes are TRBV29-1 and TRBJ1-6; D unclear. V was cut by 7 bases and J by 6 bases, with 13 bases left in between. The CDR3 consists of 13 residues. Germline V gene sequence: CDR1 SQVTM, CDR2 ANQGSEA. CDR3 protein: CSAFLGPNSPLHF. DNA of the CDR3: TGCAGCGCCTTTTTGGGCCCTAATTCACCCCTCCACTTT.

This clone has more than one count but fewer than ten. This sequence joins TRBV30 and TRBJ1-6; TRBD1 matches 9 bases. J gave up 9 bases and V 7 bases, and 10 bases lay outside the gene matches. Germline V gene data show CDR1 as GTSNPN and CDR2 as SVGIG (reference sequence). The CDR3 runs 14 residues. The chain's CDR3 is CASLAGTGPSPLHF. As DNA, the CDR3 is TGTGCCTCGTTGGCCGGGACAGGGCCTTCACCCCTCCACTTT.

This clone was recorded a few times. The chain couples TRBV30 to TRBJ1-5; possible D gene TRBD1, 6 bases. Germline V gives CDR1 GTSNPN, CDR2 SVGIG (reference sequence). The V gene lost 0 bases and the J gene lost 1 base, with 13 bases spanning the gap. CDR3 length: 16 amino acids. Written as DNA, the CDR3 is TGTGCCTGGAGTGTAGCGGGGGCGGGAAGCAATCAGCCCCAGCATTTT. Residues: CAWSVAGAGSNQPQHF.

This clone has more than one count but fewer than ten. The chain recombines TRBV13 with TRBJ2-3; no clear D. Germline V gene lookup returns CDR1 PRHDT and CDR2 FYEKMQ (reference sequence). Trimming took off 2 bases at V and 8 bases at J, with 5 bases between the two ends. The CDR3 consists of 11 residues. The CDR3 sequence: CASSLRVTQYF. As DNA, the CDR3 is TGTGCCAGCAGCTTACGGGTTACGCAGTATTTT.

The V gene is TRBV29-1, the J gene TRBJ2-5; 7 bases line up with TRBD1. The J call may be incorrect, as the DNA end agrees better with TRBJ2-7. This CDR3 region has 14 residues. Germline assignment: CDR1 SQVTM and CDR2 ANQGSEA. The CDR3 is CSVAIQGPTYEQYF. The DNA of the CDR3 is TGCAGCGTCGCGATACAGGGGCCCACCTACGAGCAGTACTTC.

This rearrangement joins TRBV2 to TRBJ1-6, with D tentatively TRBD1 (6 bases). V lost 5 bases, J lost 11 bases, and 19 bases lay in between. The length of the CDR3 is 15 residues. The germline CDR1 and CDR2 sequences are SNHLY and FYNNEI. The DNA of the CDR3 is TGTGCCAGCAGTCCACAGGGCAGTGCCGCGACACCCCTCCACTTT. It is translated as CASSPQGSAATPLHF.

The rearrangement links TRBV18 to TRBJ2-3; 7 bases map to TRBD1. The J segment lost 4 bases and the V segment lost 6 bases, leaving 7 bases of the junction unmatched. Germline assignment: CDR1 KGHSH and CDR2 LQKENI. CDR3 length: 14 amino acids. CDR3 sequence: CASSPRGGPDTQYF. The CDR3 nucleotides read TGTGCCAGCTCCCCGCGAGGGGGCCCAGATACGCAGTATTTT.

The rearrangement uses TRBV6-6 and TRBJ2-7; 8 positions agree with TRBD1. V dropped 7 bases and J dropped 3; count of bases not matched to a gene: 2. The V gene's germline CDR1 is MNHNY and CDR2 SVGAGI (reference sequence). The CDR3 is made up of 12 amino acids. This CDR3 reads CASTDRGYEQYF. DNA for the CDR3: TGTGCCAGCACCGACAGGGGCTACGAGCAGTACTTC.

This clone has just a few counts. The genes are TRBV7-2 and TRBJ2-1, with TRBD1 matching over 9 bases. V was pared by 5 bases and J by 0 bases, with 5 bases of the junction left unmatched. This CDR3 is built from 16 residues. The germline gives CDR1 SGHTA, CDR2 FQGNSA. The CDR3 DNA reads TGTGCCAGCAGCATCATGACAGGGGGCTCCTACAATGAGCAGTTCTTC. Residues: CASSIMTGGSYNEQFF.

This rearrangement joins TRBV19 to TRBJ1-1, with TRBD1 matching over 10 bases. The V and J ends lost 4 bases and 5 bases, in that order; junction bases with no gene match: 7. Germline V CDR1 and CDR2: LNHDA, SQIVND (reference sequence). This CDR3 is 15 amino acids long. Here the CDR3 DNA reads TGTGCCAGTAGTAAGAGGACAGGGGGGAGGACTGAAGCTTTCTTT. It specifies CASSKRTGGRTEAFF.

The chain has TRBV4-3 and TRBJ1-5, with D perhaps TRBD1 (6 bases). The germline gives CDR1 LGHNA, CDR2 YSLEER. The CDR3 consists of 14 residues. Trimming stripped 0 bases from V and 16 bases from J, with 19 bases between. This CDR3 reads CASSQDLRGGVSHF. The CDR3 DNA reads as TGCGCCAGCAGCCAAGATCTAAGGGGGGGGGTCTCCCATTTT.

The V gene is TRBV5-1, the J gene TRBJ1-1; 7 bases agree with TRBD1. V shed 0 bases, J shed 4 bases, and the junction held 3 bases outside the gene matches. CDR1 SGHRS and CDR2 YFSETQ come from the germline V gene. CDR3 length: 14 residues. The CDR3 region is CASSLVRQGTEAFF. As DNA, the CDR3 is TGCGCCAGCAGCTTGGTGCGACAGGGCACTGAAGCTTTCTTT.